The rows below give T cell receptor beta chains drawn from one sample of a study of cytomegalovirus exposure and HLA in healthy donors. Clones were sequenced by immunoSEQ multiplex PCR, and TCRdb holds only the in-frame ones, with some missing. The sample is made up of some 120,000 clones, and the top ten hold 2.5% to 3% of it. The source material was PBMCs. All receptors derive from a man between 25 and 39 years old in good health and CMV-seronegative. Each CDR3 is given with its conserved first and last residue. The order of the fields is J gene, D gene, V gene, CDR3 DNA, CDR3 protein. A D gene is named only where the DNA matches it firmly.

>TRBJ1-5|TRBD1|TRBV29-1
TGCAGCGCCGCAGGGGGCCTGAATCAGCCCCAGCATTTT
CSAAGGLNQPQHF
>TRBJ2-7|.|TRBV10-3
TGTGCCGTCAGTGAGGGCAGGGCCGCCTACGAGCAGTACTTC
CAVSEGRAAYEQYF
>TRBJ2-7|.|TRBV19
TGTGCCAGTAGAAGCATGAGCGAGCAGTACTTC
CASRSMSEQYF
>TRBJ1-6|TRBD1|TRBV5-4
TGTGCCAGCAGCCTGCGGACAGGGATGAATTCACCCCTCCACTTT
CASSLRTGMNSPLHF
>TRBJ2-1|.|TRBV2
TGTGCCAGCAGTATCCGGGACTTCCTAGGGTATGAGCAGTTCTTC
CASSIRDFLGYEQFF
>TRBJ1-1|.|TRBV5-1
TGCGCCAGCAGCTATCAGGGACACTCGAACACTGAAGCTTTCTTT
CASSYQGHSNTEAFF
>TRBJ2-7|.|TRBV27
TGTGCCAGTCGTCCCCTTTACTCCTACGAGCAGTACTTC
CASRPLYSYEQYF
>TRBJ1-5|TRBD1|TRBV19
TGTGCCAGTATTCGAGGGGGCGAGAGAAGCAATCAGCCCCAGCATTTT
CASIRGGERSNQPQHF
>TRBJ2-7|.|TRBV4-1
TGCGCCAGCAGCCAGGCCCCCAGCTACGAGCAGTACTTC
CASSQAPSYEQYF
>TRBJ1-5|TRBD1|TRBV5-1
TGCGCCAGCAGCCGGGGACAGGGGGAGCAGCCCCAGCATTTT
CASSRGQGEQPQHF
>TRBJ2-7|TRBD1|TRBV7-2
TGTGCCAGCAGCACTTTCCGGGACAGCTACGAGCAGTACTTC
CASSTFRDSYEQYF
>TRBJ2-1|TRBD2|TRBV28
TGTGCCAGCAGTTCAAGACTAGCGGGGATATACAATGAGCAGTTCTTC
CASSSRLAGIYNEQFF
>TRBJ1-4|.|TRBV7-9
TGTGCCAGCAGCTCCCCCGCGGGGTCGAGCGAAAAACTGTTTTTT
CASSSPAGSSEKLFF